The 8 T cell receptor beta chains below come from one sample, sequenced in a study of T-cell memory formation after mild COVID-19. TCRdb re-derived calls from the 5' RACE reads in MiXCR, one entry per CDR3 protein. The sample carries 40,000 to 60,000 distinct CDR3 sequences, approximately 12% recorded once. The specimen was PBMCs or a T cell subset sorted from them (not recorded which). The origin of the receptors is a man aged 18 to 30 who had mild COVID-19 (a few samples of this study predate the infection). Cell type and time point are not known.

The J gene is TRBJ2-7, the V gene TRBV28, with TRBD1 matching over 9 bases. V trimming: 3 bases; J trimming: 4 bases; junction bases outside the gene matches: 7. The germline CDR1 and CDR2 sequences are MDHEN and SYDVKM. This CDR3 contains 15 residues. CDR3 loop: CASSFRDRETYEQYF. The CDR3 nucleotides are TGTGCCAGCAGTTTCAGGGACAGGGAGACGTACGAGCAGTACTTC.

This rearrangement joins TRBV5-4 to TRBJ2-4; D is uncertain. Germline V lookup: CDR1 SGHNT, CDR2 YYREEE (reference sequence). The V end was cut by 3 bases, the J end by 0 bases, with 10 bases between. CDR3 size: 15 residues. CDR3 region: CASSSPQIAKNIQYF. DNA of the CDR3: TGTGCCAGCAGCTCCCCACAAATAGCCAAAAACATTCAGTACTTC.

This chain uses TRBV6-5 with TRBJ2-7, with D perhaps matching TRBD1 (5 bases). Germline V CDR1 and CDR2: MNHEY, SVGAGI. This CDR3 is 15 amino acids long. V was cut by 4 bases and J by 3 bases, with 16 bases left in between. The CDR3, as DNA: TGTGCCAGCAGTTTTTTCTCCGCAGGGCACTACGAGCAGTACTTC. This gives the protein CASSFFSAGHYEQYF.

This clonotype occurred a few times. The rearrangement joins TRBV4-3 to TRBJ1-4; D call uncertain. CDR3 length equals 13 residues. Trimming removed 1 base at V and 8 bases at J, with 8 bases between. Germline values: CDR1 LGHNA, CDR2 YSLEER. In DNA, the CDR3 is TGCGCCAGCAGCCAAGGGGTCCGGGAAAAACTGTTTTTT. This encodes CASSQGVREKLFF.

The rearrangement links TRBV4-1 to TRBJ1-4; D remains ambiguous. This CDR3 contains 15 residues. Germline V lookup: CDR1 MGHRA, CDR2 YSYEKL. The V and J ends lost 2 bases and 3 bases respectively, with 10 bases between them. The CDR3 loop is CASSQRWQPNEKLFF. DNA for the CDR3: TGCGCCAGCAGCCAAAGGTGGCAGCCTAATGAAAAACTGTTTTTT.

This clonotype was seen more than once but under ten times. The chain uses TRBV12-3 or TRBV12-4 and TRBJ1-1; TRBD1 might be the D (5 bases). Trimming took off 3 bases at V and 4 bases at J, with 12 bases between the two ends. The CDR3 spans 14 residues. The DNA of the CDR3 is TGTGCCAGCAGTTTCTTTGACAGACGCACTGAAGCTTTCTTT. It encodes CASSFFDRRTEAFF.

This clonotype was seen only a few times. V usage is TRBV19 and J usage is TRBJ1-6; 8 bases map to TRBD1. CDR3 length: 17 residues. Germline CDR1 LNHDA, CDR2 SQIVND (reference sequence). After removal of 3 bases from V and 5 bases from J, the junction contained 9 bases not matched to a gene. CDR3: CASSMSRDRTDNSPLHF. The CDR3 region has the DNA TGTGCCAGTAGTATGTCCCGGGACAGGACGGATAATTCACCCCTCCACTTT.

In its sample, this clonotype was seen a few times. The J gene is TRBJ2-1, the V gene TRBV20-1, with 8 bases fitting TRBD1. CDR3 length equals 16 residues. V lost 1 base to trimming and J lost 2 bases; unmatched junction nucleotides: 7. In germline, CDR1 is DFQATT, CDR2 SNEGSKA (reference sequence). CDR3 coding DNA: TGCAGTGCTAGAGGGACAGGGAAGGTGACCTACAATGAGCAGTTCTTC. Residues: CSARGTGKVTYNEQFF.